One sample yielded the 10 T cell receptor beta chains listed below, sequenced in a study of beta chain features in type 1 diabetes. TCRB transcripts that were expressed got sequenced, as all of the isolated RNA had been reverse transcribed. Libraries were prepared by immunoSEQ multiplex PCR; TCRdb keeps only in-frame clonotypes and omits some of them. The table records 250,000 to 350,000 clones, 14% of them present only once. Study outcomes and limitations: Type 1 diabetes patients had TCRB CDR3s that were shorter (moderately but significantly so) in all four CD4+ subsets.

The antigens these receptors bind are not known. Sequenced: naive CD4+ T cells from blood. The receptors here all came from a man aged 25 to 40 with type 1 diabetes.

The table lists this clone with a few counts. Other nucleotide sequences in the sample specify the same CDR3. The CDR3 nucleotides are TGTGCCTGGAGAGGACAAAGCAATCAGCCCCAGCATTTT. Translation gives CAWRGQSNQPQHF. The rearrangement links TRBV30 to TRBJ1-5; a weak D match, TRBD1 (5 bases). The CDR3 runs 13 residues. Trimming took off 3 bases at V and 1 base at J, with 7 bases between the two ends. The germline V gene has CDR1 GTSNPN and CDR2 SVGIG (reference sequence). The full variable domain, completed using reference TRBV30 and TRBJ1-5, is SQTIHQWPATLVQPVGSPLSLECTVEGTSNPNLYWYRQAAGRGLQLLFYSVGIGQISSEVPQNLSASRPQDRQFILSSKKLLLSDSGFYLCAWRGQSNQPQHFGDGTRLSIL.

In this sample, this clone turned up a few times. The rearrangement uses TRBV5-1 and TRBJ2-3, with 9 bases lining up with TRBD2. The CDR3 loop spans 15 amino acids. V lost 4 bases and J lost 0; bases outside the gene matches: 3. Germline V lookup: CDR1 SGHRS, CDR2 YFSETQ. The CDR3 reads CASSGGRASTDTQYF. CDR3 nucleotide sequence: TGCGCCAGCAGCGGCGGGAGGGCTAGCACAGATACGCAGTATTTT.

A few counts support this clone. The V call is TRBV7-2, the J call TRBJ2-2; 8 bases align to TRBD2. The CDR3 spans 17 residues. Germline-derived CDR1 and CDR2 are SGHTA and FQGNSA. With 4 bases clipped from V and 1 base from J, the junction kept 8 bases outside the gene matches. CDR3 amino acids: CASSSGGGRLNTGELFF. The DNA for the CDR3 is TGTGCCAGCAGCTCGGGGGGGGGCAGATTGAACACCGGGGAGCTGTTTTTT.

This clone came up a few times. The chain is built from TRBV7-9 and TRBJ2-1, with 12 bases matching TRBD2. The CDR3 runs 17 residues. Germline V gene lookup returns CDR1 SEHNR and CDR2 FQNEAQ (reference sequence). V lost 6 bases and J lost 9; bases outside the gene matches: 15. CDR3 amino acids: CASRPTSGSTPLGEQFF. CDR3 DNA: TGTGCCAGCAGACCGACTAGCGGGAGTACCCCCCTCGGTGAGCAGTTCTTC. Combining the CDR3 with reference TRBV7-9 and TRBJ2-1 gives the whole variable domain DTGVSQNPRHKITKRGQNVTFRCDPISEHNRLYWYRQTLGQGPEFLTYFQNEAQLEKSRLLSDRFSAERPKGSFSTLEIQRTEQGDSAMYLCASRPTSGSTPLGEQFFGPGTRLTVL.

This clone was seen only a few times. This sequence joins TRBV5-1 and TRBJ2-1, with a possible D match to TRBD2 (6 bases). Trimming left V 8 bases short and J 1 base short, with 19 bases between. Germline V gene sequence: CDR1 SGHRS, CDR2 YFSETQ. This CDR3 is 16 amino acids long. CDR3: CASRTLAGYSYNEQFF. The CDR3 coding sequence is TGCGCCAGTCGTACCCTTGCGGGATATTCCTACAATGAGCAGTTCTTC.

The gene calls are TRBV28 and TRBJ1-2; D is undetermined. Between the trimmed V and J ends, which lost 4 bases and 2 bases, there was a span of 17 bases. Germline V gene lookup returns CDR1 MDHEN and CDR2 SYDVKM. The length of the CDR3 is 16 residues. CDR3 sequence (DNA): TGTGCCAGCAGTTCCTTTAGTGCTGGAGACAACTATGGCTACACCTTC. It is translated as CASSSFSAGDNYGYTF.

This chain joins TRBV30 and TRBJ2-7, with 15 positions matching TRBD2. Germline trimming cut 5 bases from V and 7 bases from J; bases unmatched to any gene: 9. The CDR3 spans 15 residues. CDR1 and CDR2 from the germline V gene are GTSNPN and SVGIG (reference sequence). CDR3 coding DNA: TGTGCCTGGGCGGAGGGACTAGCGGGAGGTGGGGAGCAGTACTTC. It encodes CAWAEGLAGGGEQYF.

In its sample, this clone was seen a few times. The chain recombines TRBV5-1 with TRBJ2-7, with 11 bases identical to TRBD2. Germline V lookup: CDR1 SGHRS, CDR2 YFSETQ. After removal of 4 bases from V and 4 bases from J, the junction contained 13 bases not matched to a gene. CDR3 length: 17 amino acids. CDR3 loop: CASSPGLADSIGYEQYF. CDR3 nucleotide sequence: TGCGCCAGCAGCCCGGGACTAGCGGATTCAATTGGATACGAGCAGTACTTC.

The chain carries TRBV14 and TRBJ2-7; the D gene is possibly TRBD1 (6 bases). V was trimmed by 1 base and J by 9 bases, leaving 10 bases between them. This CDR3 comprises 12 residues. Germline CDR1 SGHDN, CDR2 FVKESK. The DNA for the CDR3 is TGTGCCAGCAGCCAAGGGACAGTTCCGCAGTACTTC. Protein product: CASSQGTVPQYF.

CDR3 DNA: TGTGCCAGCAGTCCCCCGGGACAGAAGAGCGGAAAACTGTTTTTT. Translation: CASSPPGQKSGKLFF. This chain links TRBV6-5 with TRBJ1-4; 7 bases are shared with TRBD1. Germline assignment: CDR1 MNHEY and CDR2 SVGAGI. V lost 5 bases and J lost 10; bases outside the gene matches: 13. The CDR3 contains 15 residues.